The clone carrying this T cell receptor beta chain is classed as medium-sized by frequency. The antigen is not known. 5' RACE with UMI labels generated the TRB cDNA libraries. No DNA is given; TCRdb re-called the 5' RACE reads and lists each CDR3 protein once. The sample includes about 6,600 distinct CDR3 sequences. These data are taken from a study of CXCR3-negative and CXCR3-positive naive CD8 T cells. Study observations and caveats: Most assays used freshly isolated PBMCs, as cryopreservation partially reduced CXCR3. Similar levels of surface CD5 were seen between naive subsets; TCR strength was inferred from TRB CDR3 properties.

CDR3 length equals 14 residues. A CD45RO-CCR7+CD27+CD95- phenotype identified naive CD8+ T cells. Source material: naive CXCR3- CD8+ T cells from blood. Noted subset: CD45RO-CCR7+CD27+CD95- naive CD8+ T cells lacking CXCR3 (TNR3-). The clonotype originates from a human donor in good health. Some clones in this sample may be carry-over from other donors' samples. The V call is TRBV21-1, the J call TRBJ2-3. TRBV21-1 is reported as a pseudogene. CDR3 residues: CASSKSFGTDTQYF.